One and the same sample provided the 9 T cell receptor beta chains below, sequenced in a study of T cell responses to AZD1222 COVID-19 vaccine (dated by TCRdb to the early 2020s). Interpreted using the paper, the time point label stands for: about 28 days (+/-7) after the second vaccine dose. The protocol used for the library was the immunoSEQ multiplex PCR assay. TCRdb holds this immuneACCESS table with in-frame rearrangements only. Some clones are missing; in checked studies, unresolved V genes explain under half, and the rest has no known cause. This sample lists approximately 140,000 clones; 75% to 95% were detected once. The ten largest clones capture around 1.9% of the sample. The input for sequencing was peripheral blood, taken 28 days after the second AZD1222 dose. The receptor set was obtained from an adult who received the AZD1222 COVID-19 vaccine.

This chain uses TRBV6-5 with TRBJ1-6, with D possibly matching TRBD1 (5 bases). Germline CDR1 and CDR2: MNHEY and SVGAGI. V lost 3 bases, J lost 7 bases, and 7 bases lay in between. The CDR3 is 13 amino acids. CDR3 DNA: TGTGCCAGCAGTTATTCAGGGAATTCACCCCTCCACTTT. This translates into CASSYSGNSPLHF.

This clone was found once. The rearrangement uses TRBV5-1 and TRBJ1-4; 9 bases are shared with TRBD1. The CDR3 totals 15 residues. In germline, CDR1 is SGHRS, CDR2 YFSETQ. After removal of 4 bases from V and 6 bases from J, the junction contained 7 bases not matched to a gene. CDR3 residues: CASSGGQGADEKLFF. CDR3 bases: TGCGCCAGCAGCGGGGGACAGGGCGCGGATGAAAAACTGTTTTTT.

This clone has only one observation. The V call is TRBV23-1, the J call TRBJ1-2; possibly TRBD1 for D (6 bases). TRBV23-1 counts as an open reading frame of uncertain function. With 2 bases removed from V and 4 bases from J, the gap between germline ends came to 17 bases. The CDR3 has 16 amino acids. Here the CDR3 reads CASSQVLSPGAYGYTF. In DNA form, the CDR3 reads TGCGCCAGCAGTCAAGTTCTTTCCCCGGGGGCCTATGGCTACACCTTC.

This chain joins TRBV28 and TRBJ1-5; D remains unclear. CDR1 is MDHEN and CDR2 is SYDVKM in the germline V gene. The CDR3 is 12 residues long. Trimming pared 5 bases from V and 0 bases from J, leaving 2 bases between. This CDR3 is CASSHSNQPQHF. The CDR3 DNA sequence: TGTGCCAGCAGTCATAGCAATCAGCCCCAGCATTTT.

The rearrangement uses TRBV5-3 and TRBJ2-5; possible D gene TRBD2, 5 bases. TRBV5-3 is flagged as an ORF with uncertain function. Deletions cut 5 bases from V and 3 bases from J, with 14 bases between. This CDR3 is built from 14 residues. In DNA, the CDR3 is TGTGCCAGAAGGGGCCCGACTATCGAAGAGACCCAGTACTTC. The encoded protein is CARRGPTIEETQYF.

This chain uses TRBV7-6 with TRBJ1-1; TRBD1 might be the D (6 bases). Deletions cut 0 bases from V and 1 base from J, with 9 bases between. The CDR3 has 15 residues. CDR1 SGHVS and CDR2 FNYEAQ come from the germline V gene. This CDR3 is CASSLALQGNTEAFF. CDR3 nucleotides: TGTGCCAGCAGCTTAGCGTTACAGGGGAACACTGAAGCTTTCTTT.

This chain's CDR3 is CSVSGGFHYEQYF. CDR3 coding DNA: TGCAGCGTTTCGGGCGGGTTCCACTACGAGCAGTACTTC. This sequence joins TRBV29-1 and TRBJ2-7; D is perhaps TRBD2 (5 bases). Germline V gene lookup returns CDR1 SQVTM and CDR2 ANQGSEA. Trimming pared 5 bases from V and 3 bases from J, leaving 14 bases between. This CDR3 comprises 13 residues.

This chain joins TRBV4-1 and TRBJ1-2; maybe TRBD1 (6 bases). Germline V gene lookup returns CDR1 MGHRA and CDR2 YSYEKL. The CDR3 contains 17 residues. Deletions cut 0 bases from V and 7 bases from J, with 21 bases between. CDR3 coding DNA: TGCGCCAGCAGCCAAGATTTGGGGGTGGGGGGGGCTTCTGGCTACACCTTC. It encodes CASSQDLGVGGASGYTF.

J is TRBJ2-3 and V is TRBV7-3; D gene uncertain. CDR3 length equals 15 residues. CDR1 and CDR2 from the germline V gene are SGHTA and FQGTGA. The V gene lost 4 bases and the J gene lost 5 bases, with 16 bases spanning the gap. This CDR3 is CASSSAGGYIDTQYF. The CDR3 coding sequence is TGTGCCAGCAGCTCGGCTGGCGGCTATATAGATACGCAGTATTTT. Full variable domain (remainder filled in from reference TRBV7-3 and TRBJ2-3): GAGVSQTPSNKVTEKGKYVELRCDPISGHTALYWYRQSLGQGPEFLIYFQGTGAADDSGLPNDRFFAVRPEGSVSTLKIQRTERGDSAVYLCASSSAGGYIDTQYFGPGTRLTVL.